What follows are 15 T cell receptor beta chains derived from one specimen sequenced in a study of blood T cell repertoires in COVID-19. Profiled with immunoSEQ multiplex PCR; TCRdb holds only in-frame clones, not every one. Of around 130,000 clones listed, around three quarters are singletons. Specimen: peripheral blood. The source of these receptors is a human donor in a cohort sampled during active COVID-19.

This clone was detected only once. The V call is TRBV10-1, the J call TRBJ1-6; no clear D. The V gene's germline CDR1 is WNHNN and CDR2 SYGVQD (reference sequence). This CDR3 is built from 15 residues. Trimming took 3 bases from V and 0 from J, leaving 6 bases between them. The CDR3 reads CASSDGSSYNSPLHF. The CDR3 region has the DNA TGCGCCAGCAGTGACGGGAGCTCCTATAATTCACCCCTCCACTTT.

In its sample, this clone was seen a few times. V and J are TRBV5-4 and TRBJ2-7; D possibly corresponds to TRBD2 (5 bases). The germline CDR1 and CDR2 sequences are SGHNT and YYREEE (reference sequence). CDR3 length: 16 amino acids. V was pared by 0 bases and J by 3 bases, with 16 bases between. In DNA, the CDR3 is TGTGCCAGCAGCTTGGCCTTGGGTCTGGGAGACTACGAGCAGTACTTC. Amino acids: CASSLALGLGDYEQYF.

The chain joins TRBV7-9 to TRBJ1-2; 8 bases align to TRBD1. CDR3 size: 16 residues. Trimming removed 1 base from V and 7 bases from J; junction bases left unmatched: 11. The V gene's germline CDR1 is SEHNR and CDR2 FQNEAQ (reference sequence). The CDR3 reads CASSLGPGQGAGGYTF. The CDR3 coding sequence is TGTGCCAGCAGCTTAGGCCCCGGGCAGGGGGCAGGTGGCTACACCTTC.

In DNA, the CDR3 is TGCGCCAGCAGCCCGCCCGGAGGTGGGATACACAATGAGCAGTTCTTC. This sequence encodes CASSPPGGGIHNEQFF. This chain links TRBV5-1 with TRBJ2-1, with D perhaps TRBD2 (5 bases). Trimming cost V 4 bases and J 5 bases, with 19 bases left between them. Looked up from germline, CDR1 is SGHRS and CDR2 is YFSETQ. The CDR3 has 16 amino acids. Looking up the rest from reference TRBV5-1 and TRBJ2-1 gives the full variable domain: KAGVTQTPRYLIKTRGQQVTLSCSPISGHRSVSWYQQTPGQGLQFLFEYFSETQRNKGNFPGRFSGRQFSNSRSEMNVSTLELGDSALYLCASSPPGGGIHNEQFFGPGTRLTVL.

The CDR3 spells CASSPQGADTQYF. The CDR3 nucleotides are TGCGCCAGCAGCCCGCAGGGGGCAGATACGCAGTATTTT. The chain employs TRBV4-1 and TRBJ2-3, with 7 nucleotides matching TRBD1. V dropped 4 bases and J dropped 4; count of bases not matched to a gene: 2. CDR1 is MGHRA and CDR2 is YSYEKL in the germline V gene. The CDR3 is 13 residues long.

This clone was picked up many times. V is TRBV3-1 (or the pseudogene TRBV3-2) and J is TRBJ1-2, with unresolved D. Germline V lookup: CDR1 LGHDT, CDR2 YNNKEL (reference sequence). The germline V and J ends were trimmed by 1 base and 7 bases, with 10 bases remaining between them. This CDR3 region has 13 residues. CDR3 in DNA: TGTGCCAGCAGCCAAGCTTCAGGAAGTGGCTACACCTTC. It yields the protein CASSQASGSGYTF.

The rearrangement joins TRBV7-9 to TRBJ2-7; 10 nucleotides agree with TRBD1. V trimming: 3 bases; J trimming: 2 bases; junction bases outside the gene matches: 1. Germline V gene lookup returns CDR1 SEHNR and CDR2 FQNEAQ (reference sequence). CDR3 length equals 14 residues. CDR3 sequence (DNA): TGTGCCAGCAGCTTCGGGACAGGGGCCTACGAGCAGTACTTC. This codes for CASSFGTGAYEQYF.

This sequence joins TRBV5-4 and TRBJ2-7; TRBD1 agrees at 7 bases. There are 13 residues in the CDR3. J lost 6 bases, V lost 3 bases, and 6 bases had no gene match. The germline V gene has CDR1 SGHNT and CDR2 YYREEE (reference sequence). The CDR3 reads CASSSTRGLEQYF. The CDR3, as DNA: TGTGCCAGCAGCTCCACTAGGGGGCTCGAGCAGTACTTC.

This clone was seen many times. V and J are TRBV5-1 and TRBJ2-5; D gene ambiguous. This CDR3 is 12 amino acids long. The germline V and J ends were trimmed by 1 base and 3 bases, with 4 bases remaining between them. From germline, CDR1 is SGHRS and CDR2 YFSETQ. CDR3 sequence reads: CASSLTEETQYF. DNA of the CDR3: TGCGCCAGCAGCTTGACAGAAGAGACCCAGTACTTC.

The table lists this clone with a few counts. The CDR3 loop is CASSISDRGELFF. For the CDR3, the DNA is TGTGCCAGTAGTATTAGCGATCGCGGGGAGCTGTTTTTT. The chain has TRBV19 and TRBJ2-2; perhaps TRBD2 as D (5 bases). This CDR3 contains 13 residues. CDR1 is LNHDA and CDR2 is SQIVND in the germline V gene (reference sequence). Trimming pared 3 bases from V and 7 bases from J, leaving 9 bases between.

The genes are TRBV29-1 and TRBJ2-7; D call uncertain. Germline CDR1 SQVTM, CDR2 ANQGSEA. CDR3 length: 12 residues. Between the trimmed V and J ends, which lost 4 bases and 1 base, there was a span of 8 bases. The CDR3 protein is CSVVFQSYEQYF. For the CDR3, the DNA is TGCAGCGTTGTGTTTCAGTCCTACGAGCAGTACTTC.

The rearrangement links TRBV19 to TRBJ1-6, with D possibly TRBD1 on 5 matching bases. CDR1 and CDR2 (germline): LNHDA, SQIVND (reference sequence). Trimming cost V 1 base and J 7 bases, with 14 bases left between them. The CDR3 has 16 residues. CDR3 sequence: CASSIGPARGNSPLHF. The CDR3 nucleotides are TGTGCCAGTAGTATAGGGCCCGCCCGGGGGAATTCACCCCTCCACTTT.

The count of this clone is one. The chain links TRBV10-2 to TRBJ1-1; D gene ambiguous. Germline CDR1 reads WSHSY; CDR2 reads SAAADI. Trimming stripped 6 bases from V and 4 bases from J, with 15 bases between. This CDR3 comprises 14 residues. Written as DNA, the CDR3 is TGCGCCAGCAGCTTGGGAGGTGTCGGCACTGAAGCTTTCTTT. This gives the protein CASSLGGVGTEAFF.

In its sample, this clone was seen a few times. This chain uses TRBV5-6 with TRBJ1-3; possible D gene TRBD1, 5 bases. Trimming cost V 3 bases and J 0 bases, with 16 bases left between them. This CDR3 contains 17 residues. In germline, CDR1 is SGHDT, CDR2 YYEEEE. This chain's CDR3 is CASSSKGLMSSGNTIYF. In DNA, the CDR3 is TGTGCCAGCAGCTCGAAGGGGCTGATGAGCTCTGGAAACACCATATATTTT.

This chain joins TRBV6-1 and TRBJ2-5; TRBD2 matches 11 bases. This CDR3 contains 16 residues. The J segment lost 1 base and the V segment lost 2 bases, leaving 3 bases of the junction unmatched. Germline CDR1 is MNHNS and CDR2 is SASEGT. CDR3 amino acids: CASSELAGGPQETQYF. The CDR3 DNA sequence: TGTGCCAGCAGTGAACTAGCGGGGGGTCCCCAAGAGACCCAGTACTTC.